Listed below are T cell receptor beta chains from one sample, sequenced in a study of cytomegalovirus exposure and HLA in healthy donors. Profiling relied on immunoSEQ multiplex PCR, and the TCRdb table lists in-frame clones only, not all of them. The sample holds hundreds of thousands of clones, around nine tenths seen once. Sequencing used PBMCs. The receptors were gathered from a man younger than 35 in good health and CMV-seronegative. CDR3s include the opening cysteine and the closing phenylalanine or tryptophan. A D gene is named only where the DNA matches it firmly. Clone size appears in some rows only: once, few, many, or a class for an expanded clone.

TRBJ2-5 | - | - | TRBV4-2 | CASSPIGGVETQYF | TGTGCCAGCAGCCCCATCGGCGGGGTCGAGACCCAGTACTTC
TRBJ2-3 | - | - | TRBV6-5 | CASSMGLGSDTQYF | TGTGCCAGCAGCATGGGGCTTGGTTCAGATACGCAGTATTTT
TRBJ2-1 | TRBD2 | - | TRBV6-1 | CASSEHRAGAFLAQFF | TGTGCCAGCAGTGAACATCGAGCGGGAGCCTTTCTTGCGCAGTTCTTC
TRBJ2-2 | - | - | TRBV6-5 | CASSYEGEGRSGELFF | TGTGCCAGCAGTTACGAGGGGGAGGGCCGTTCCGGGGAGCTGTTTTTT
TRBJ1-2 | - | few | TRBV9 | CASSTPGEGGYGYTF | TGTGCCAGCAGCACCCCCGGAGAAGGGGGCTATGGCTACACCTTC
TRBJ2-3 | - | - | TRBV28 | CASNRLGGKADTQYF | TGTGCCAGCAACAGACTAGGCGGGAAGGCAGATACGCAGTATTTT
TRBJ2-1 | TRBD2 | - | TRBV6-5 | CASSSLAGGVNEQFF | TGTGCCAGCAGTTCTCTAGCGGGAGGGGTTAATGAGCAGTTCTTC
TRBJ2-7 | TRBD1 | - | TRBV7-3 | CASTSDRAPYEQYF | TGTGCCAGCACTTCCGACAGGGCACCTTACGAGCAGTACTTC
TRBJ1-1 | - | - | TRBV4-1 | CASSHTLGQKNTEAFF | TGCGCCAGCAGCCATACTCTCGGACAGAAAAACACTGAAGCTTTCTTT
TRBJ1-3 | - | - | TRBV6-5 | CASSPRSSGNTIYF | TGTGCCAGCAGCCCACGGAGCTCTGGAAACACCATATATTTT
TRBJ1-2 | - | - | TRBV27 | CASSDLLGGYTF | TGTGCCAGCAGCGACCTACTAGGGGGCTACACCTTC
TRBJ2-7 | - | - | TRBV30 | CAWSRDTSYEQYF | TGTGCCTGGAGTCGGGACACCTCCTACGAGCAGTACTTC
TRBJ1-2 | TRBD1 | few | TRBV15 | CATSRGQGYGYTF | TGTGCCACCAGCAGAGGACAGGGCTATGGCTACACCTTC
TRBJ2-5 | TRBD1 | - | TRBV7-2 | CASSAQGLETQYF | TGTGCCAGCAGCGCACAGGGGCTCGAGACCCAGTACTTC
TRBJ2-1 | - | - | TRBV19 | CASSTRLNYNEQFF | TGTGCCAGTAGTACCCGACTCAACTACAATGAGCAGTTCTTC
TRBJ1-2 | - | few | TRBV30 | CAWSAGFGYTF | TGTGCCTGGAGTGCGGGGTTTGGCTACACCTTC
TRBJ1-2 | - | once | TRBV10-3 | CAMGGDRYYGYTF | TGTGCCATGGGGGGTGACAGATACTATGGCTACACCTTC
TRBJ2-3 | TRBD2 | few | TRBV28 | CASSLAGATMEDTQYF | TGTGCCAGCAGTTTGGCGGGAGCCACAATGGAAGATACGCAGTATTTT
TRBJ2-1 | TRBD1 | - | TRBV28 | CASTTGYDEQFF | TGTGCCAGCACGACAGGGTACGATGAGCAGTTCTTC
TRBJ2-5 | - | - | TRBV7-2 | CASSLRGRKGETQYF | TGTGCCAGCAGCTTGAGAGGGAGGAAGGGTGAGACCCAGTACTTC
TRBJ1-2 | - | - | TRBV19 | CASTQPGGDGYTF | TGTGCCAGTACCCAGCCGGGGGGGGATGGCTACACCTTC
TRBJ2-7 | - | - | TRBV5-1 | CASSLGAGSYEQYF | TGCGCCAGCAGCTTGGGGGCCGGCTCCTACGAGCAGTACTTC
TRBJ2-3 | TRBD2 | - | TRBV7-7 | CASSPSGGSGTQYF | TGTGCTAGCAGCCCTAGCGGGGGGTCGGGTACGCAGTATTTT
TRBJ2-7 | - | - | TRBV29-1 | CSVQEGDYEQYF | TGCAGCGTACAAGAGGGAGACTACGAGCAGTACTTC
TRBJ2-2 | - | - | TRBV19 | CASSLRVTGELFF | TGTGCCAGTAGTCTCAGGGTTACCGGGGAGCTGTTTTTT